The TCR beta chain under discussion was sequenced for a study of Graves' ophthalmopathy and Graves' hyperthyroidism. Across the study: Peripheral blood was gathered at the point of initial diagnosis, before any treatment started.

Over 18 months of follow-up, stable hyperthyroidism required that no ophthalmopathy appear. The germline gives CDR1 LNHDA, CDR2 SQIVND (reference sequence). The V and J ends lost 9 bases and 0 bases, in that order; junction bases with no gene match: 5. The CDR3 consists of 16 residues. RNA served as the template for amplifying TCR beta CDR3 regions. Amplification began with first-round RT-PCR using HTBI primers, then second-round multiplex PCR was performed. A single record per CDR3 protein comes from TCRdb applying MiXCR to the multiplex PCR reads. Among hundreds of thousands of distinct CDR3 sequences listed, about 24% were seen once.

The chain joins TRBV19 to TRBJ2-6, with 10 bases lining up with TRBD1. The TCR was taken from a woman between 18 and 29 years old with stable Graves' hyperthyroidism. Some clones in this sample may be carry-over from other donors' samples. Sequencing was carried out using peripheral blood. The CDR3 DNA follows: TGTGCCAGCCGGGACAGGGGTAGCTCTGGGGCCAACGTCCTGACTTTC. It codes for CASRDRGSSGANVLTF.